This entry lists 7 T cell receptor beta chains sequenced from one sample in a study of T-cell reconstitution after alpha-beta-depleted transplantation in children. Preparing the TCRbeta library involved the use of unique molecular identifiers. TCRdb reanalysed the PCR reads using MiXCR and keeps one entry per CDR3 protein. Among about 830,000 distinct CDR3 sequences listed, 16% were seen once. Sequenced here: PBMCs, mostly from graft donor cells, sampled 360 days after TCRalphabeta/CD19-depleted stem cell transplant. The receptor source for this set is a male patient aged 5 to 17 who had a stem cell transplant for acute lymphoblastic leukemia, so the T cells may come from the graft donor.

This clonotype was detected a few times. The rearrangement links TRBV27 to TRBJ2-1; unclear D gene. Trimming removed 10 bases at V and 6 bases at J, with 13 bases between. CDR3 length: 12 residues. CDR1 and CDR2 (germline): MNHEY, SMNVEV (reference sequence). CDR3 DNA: TGTGCCACCAGCCTCCTAGGCAATGAGCAGTTCTTC. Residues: CATSLLGNEQFF.

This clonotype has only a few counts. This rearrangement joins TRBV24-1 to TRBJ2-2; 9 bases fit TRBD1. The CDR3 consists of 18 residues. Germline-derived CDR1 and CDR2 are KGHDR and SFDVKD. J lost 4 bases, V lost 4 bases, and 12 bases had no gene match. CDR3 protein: CATSDPRQGGGSTGELFF. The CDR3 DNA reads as TGTGCCACCAGTGACCCTCGACAGGGGGGCGGGAGCACCGGGGAGCTGTTTTTT.

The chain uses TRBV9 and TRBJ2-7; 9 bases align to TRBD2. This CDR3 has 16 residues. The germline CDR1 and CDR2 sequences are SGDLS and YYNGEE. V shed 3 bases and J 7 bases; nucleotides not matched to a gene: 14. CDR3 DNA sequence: TGTGCCAGCAGCGAGGGAGGCGGGAGGGCCCTCTGGGAGCAGTACTTC. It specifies CASSEGGGRALWEQYF.

The CDR3: CASSFTGLAGGPSGELFF. CDR3 DNA: TGTGCCAGCAGCTTCACCGGACTAGCGGGAGGGCCGAGCGGGGAGCTGTTTTTT. This sequence joins TRBV7-3 and TRBJ2-2; 15 bases fit TRBD2. V was clipped by 3 bases and J by 7 bases; unmatched bases: 9. This CDR3 has 18 residues. Germline V gene sequence: CDR1 SGHTA, CDR2 FQGTGA.

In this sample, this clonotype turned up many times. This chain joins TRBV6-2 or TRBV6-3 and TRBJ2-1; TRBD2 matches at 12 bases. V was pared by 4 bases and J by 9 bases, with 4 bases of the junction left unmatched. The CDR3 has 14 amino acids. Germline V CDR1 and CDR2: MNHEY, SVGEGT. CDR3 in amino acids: CASSLQLAGGEQFF. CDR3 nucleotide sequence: TGTGCCAGCAGTTTACAACTAGCGGGAGGTGAGCAGTTCTTC.

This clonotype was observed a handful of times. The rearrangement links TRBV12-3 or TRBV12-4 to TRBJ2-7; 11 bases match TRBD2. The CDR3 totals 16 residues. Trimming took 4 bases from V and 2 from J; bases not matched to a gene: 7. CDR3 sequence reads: CASSSTGLADPYEQYF. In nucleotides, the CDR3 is TGTGCCAGCAGTTCGACGGGACTAGCGGACCCCTACGAGCAGTACTTC.

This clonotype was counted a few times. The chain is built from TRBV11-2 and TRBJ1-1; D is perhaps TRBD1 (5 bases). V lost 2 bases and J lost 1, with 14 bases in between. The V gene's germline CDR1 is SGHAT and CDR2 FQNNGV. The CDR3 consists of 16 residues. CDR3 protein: CASSLMTGGTNTEAFF. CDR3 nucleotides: TGTGCCAGCAGCTTAATGACGGGGGGTACGAACACTGAAGCTTTCTTT.